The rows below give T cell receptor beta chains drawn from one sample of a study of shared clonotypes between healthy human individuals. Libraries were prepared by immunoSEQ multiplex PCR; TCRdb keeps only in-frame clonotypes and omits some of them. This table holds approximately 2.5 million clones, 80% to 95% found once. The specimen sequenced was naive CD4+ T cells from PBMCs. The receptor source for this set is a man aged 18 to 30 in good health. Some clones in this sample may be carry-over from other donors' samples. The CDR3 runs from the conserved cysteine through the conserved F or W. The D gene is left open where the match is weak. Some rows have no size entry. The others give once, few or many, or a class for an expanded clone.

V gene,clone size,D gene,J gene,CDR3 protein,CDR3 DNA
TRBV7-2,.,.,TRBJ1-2,CASSVRQGRHYGYTF,TGTGCCAGCAGCGTTAGGCAGGGGCGACACTATGGCTACACCTTC
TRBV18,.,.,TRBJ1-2,CASSPVNLEGYTF,TGTGCCAGCTCACCAGTCAATTTGGAGGGCTACACCTTC
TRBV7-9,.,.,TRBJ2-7,CASSLESWASHEQYF,TGTGCCAGCAGCTTAGAATCCTGGGCGAGCCACGAGCAGTACTTC
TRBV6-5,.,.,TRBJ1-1,CASEKTTGGPEAFF,TGTGCCAGCGAGAAAACGACGGGGGGCCCTGAAGCTTTCTTT
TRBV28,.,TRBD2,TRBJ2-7,CASRRGLAGGLGQYF,TGTGCCAGCAGGCGAGGACTAGCGGGAGGGTTAGGGCAGTACTTC
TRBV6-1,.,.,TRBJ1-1,CASRFLNTEAFF,TGTGCCAGCAGGTTCCTGAACACTGAAGCTTTCTTT
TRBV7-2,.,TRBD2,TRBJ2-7,CASSLALAGPYEQYF,TGTGCCAGCAGCTTAGCCCTAGCGGGCCCCTACGAGCAGTACTTC
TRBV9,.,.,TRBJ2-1,CASSPGLRYSEQFF,TGTGCCAGCAGCCCGGGACTTCGCTACAGTGAGCAGTTCTTC
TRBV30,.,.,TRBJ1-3,CAWHYGAGNTIYF,TGTGCCTGGCATTACGGGGCTGGAAACACCATATATTTT
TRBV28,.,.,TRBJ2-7,CASSPRAGFPYEQYF,TGTGCCAGCAGTCCGCGAGCAGGTTTTCCCTACGAGCAGTACTTC
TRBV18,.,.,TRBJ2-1,CASSPPFGGTAYNEQFF,TGTGCCAGCTCACCTCCCTTTGGCGGGACCGCCTACAATGAGCAGTTCTTC
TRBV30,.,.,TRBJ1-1,CAWSHGGITEAFF,TGTGCCTGGAGCCACGGGGGGATTACTGAAGCTTTCTTT
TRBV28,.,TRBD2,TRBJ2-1,CASSLNLYLAGGSYNEQFF,TGTGCCAGCAGTCTGAACCTCTACCTAGCGGGCGGATCCTACAATGAGCAGTTCTTC
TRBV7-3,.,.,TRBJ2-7,CASSLRGGSNYEQYF,TGTGCCAGCAGCTTGCGGGGAGGTTCCAACTACGAGCAGTACTTC
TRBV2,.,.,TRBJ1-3,CASSVVEGNTIYF,TGTGCCAGCAGTGTAGTAGAGGGAAACACCATATATTTT
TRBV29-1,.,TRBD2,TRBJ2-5,CSVGPLPSGGGETQYF,TGCAGCGTTGGGCCGCTCCCTAGCGGAGGAGGGGAGACCCAGTACTTC
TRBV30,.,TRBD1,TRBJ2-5,CAWSPGTGRIETQYF,TGTGCCTGGAGCCCCGGGACAGGGAGAATAGAGACCCAGTACTTC
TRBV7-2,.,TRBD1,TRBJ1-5,CASSLVAGGNQPQHF,TGTGCCAGCAGCTTAGTTGCAGGGGGCAACCAGCCCCAGCATTTT
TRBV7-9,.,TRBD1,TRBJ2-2,CASSLRVGQATGELFF,TGTGCCAGCAGCTTAAGGGTGGGACAGGCTACCGGGGAGCTGTTTTTT
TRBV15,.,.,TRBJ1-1,CATSRVRGASTEAFF,TGTGCCACCAGCAGAGTAAGAGGGGCAAGCACTGAAGCTTTCTTT
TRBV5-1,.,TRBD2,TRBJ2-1,CASSLVLADSYNEQFF,TGCGCCAGCAGCTTGGTACTAGCGGATTCCTACAATGAGCAGTTCTTC
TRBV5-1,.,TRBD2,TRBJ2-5,CASSGALADQETQYF,TGCGCCAGCAGCGGGGCCCTAGCGGACCAAGAGACCCAGTACTTC
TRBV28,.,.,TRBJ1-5,CASSLGPGRNQPQHF,TGTGCCAGCAGTTTAGGCCCAGGGCGCAATCAGCCCCAGCATTTT
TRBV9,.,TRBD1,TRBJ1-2,CASSNRGQWAGYTF,TGTGCCAGCAGCAACAGGGGACAGTGGGCTGGCTACACCTTC
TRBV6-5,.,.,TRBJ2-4,CASARAGPQNIQYF,TGTGCCAGCGCCCGAGCAGGGCCCCAAAACATTCAGTACTTC
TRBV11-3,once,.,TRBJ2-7,CASSLGQNTGEQYF,TGTGCCAGCAGCTTAGGACAAAACACGGGCGAGCAGTACTTC
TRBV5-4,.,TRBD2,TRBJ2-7,CASSQRSGREGEQYF,TGTGCCAGCAGCCAGAGGAGCGGGAGAGAGGGAGAGCAGTACTTC
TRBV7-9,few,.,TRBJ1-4,CASSLRGANEKLFF,TGTGCCAGCAGCTTACGGGGTGCTAATGAAAAACTGTTTTTT
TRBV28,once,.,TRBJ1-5,CASSPHQPQHF,TGTGCCAGCAGTCCCCATCAGCCCCAGCATTTT
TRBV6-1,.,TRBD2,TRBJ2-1,CASSERVLAGGSRGNEQFF,TGTGCCAGCAGTGAGAGGGTACTAGCGGGAGGTTCTCGAGGCAATGAGCAGTTCTTC
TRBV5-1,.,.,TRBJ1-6,CASSFLVGARESPLHF,TGCGCCAGCAGCTTCCTCGTGGGGGCCAGGGAGTCACCCCTCCACTTT
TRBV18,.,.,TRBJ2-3,CASSPQNVMSTDTQYF,TGTGCCAGCTCACCACAAAATGTCATGAGCACAGATACGCAGTATTTT